The entry that follows covers one T cell receptor beta chain sequence. Its antigen is not identified. There are 17 residues in the CDR3. Looked up from germline, CDR1 is SGHAT and CDR2 is FQNNGV. The V and J ends lost 5 bases and 0 bases, in that order; junction bases with no gene match: 9. The data stem from a study of OX40 agonist ivuxolimab in advanced cancers. Study-wide background: The dose-escalation group included hepatocellular carcinoma, melanoma, renal cell carcinoma and head and neck cancer.

Measured with immunoSEQ multiplex PCR; TCRdb has only the in-frame clones, and not every one. The top ten clones hold about a fifth of a sample with under 65,000 clones, 85% of them seen once. Notes on the study in general: Normalized T-cell clonal expansion was also low in some nonresponders. More expanded clones were found, on average, in CD8+ than in CD4+ T cells.

The starting material was CD4+ or CD8+ T cells sorted from blood, obtained in a trial of the OX40 agonist ivuxolimab. The rearrangement joins TRBV11-2 to TRBJ2-2; 7 bases match TRBD1. The receptor was isolated from an adult with an advanced solid tumor such as melanoma, head and neck, liver or kidney cancer. The CDR3 DNA reads as TGTGCCAGCAGCCCATTAACCGGGACAGCGAACACCGGGGAGCTGTTTTTT. Translation gives CASSPLTGTANTGELFF.